This TCR beta chain was sequenced in a study of identical twins. This clonotype was counted between two and nine times. No antigen is known for it. V shed 2 bases and J 6 bases; nucleotides not matched to a gene: 3. Germline V gene sequence: CDR1 MNHEY, CDR2 SMNVEV (reference sequence). The CDR3 covers 13 residues. Study observations and caveats: Invariant MAIT and iNKT cells may have partly biased zero-insertion analyses. Out-of-frame sharing of TCR alpha in monozygotic twins was underestimated by models. Insertions were reduced in abundant cord blood beta clonotypes but not in memory repertoires.

Everyone who gave samples was a healthy Caucasian. MiXCR, applied by TCRdb to the 5' RACE reads, yields one record per CDR3 protein. The table records 270,000 or so distinct CDR3 sequences, approximately 8.3% of them present only once. The same data also went into a second study, on yellow fever vaccine responses in identical twins.

V gene TRBV27 combines with J gene TRBJ1-1, with TRBD1 identical over 7 bases. Sample: CD8+ T cells sorted from blood. This clonotype originated in a woman aged 18-29 years in good health. The DNA for the CDR3 is TGTGCCAGCAGTTTAACAGGGGCCCCTGAAGCTTTCTTT. It encodes CASSLTGAPEAFF.